The clone carrying this T cell receptor beta chain was recorded a few times. Its specificity is unknown. TCRdb itself ran the 5' RACE reads through MiXCR, one entry per CDR3 protein. Among 400,000 to 550,000 distinct CDR3 sequences listed, under 25% were seen once. The source of the sample is a study of identical twins. Whole-study findings and limits: Twin pairs had excess sharing that was weaker in beta out-of-frame sequences.

Germline CDR1 and CDR2: LGHNT and FRNRAP. The V end was cut by 4 bases, the J end by 3 bases, with 10 bases between. The CDR3 extends over 13 amino acids. These same data were also listed under a study on T cells expressing NK-cell markers. From that second work: Seven of the eight sequenced donors were HCMV-seropositive; one was seronegative.

Sequenced sample: CD4+ T cells sorted from blood. The TCR sequence derives from a woman aged 18-29 years in good health. The rearrangement joins TRBV12-5 to TRBJ2-7; D unclear. The CDR3 region is CASGSFSLYEQYF. CDR3 nucleotides: TGTGCTAGTGGTTCCTTTTCCCTCTACGAGCAGTACTTC.